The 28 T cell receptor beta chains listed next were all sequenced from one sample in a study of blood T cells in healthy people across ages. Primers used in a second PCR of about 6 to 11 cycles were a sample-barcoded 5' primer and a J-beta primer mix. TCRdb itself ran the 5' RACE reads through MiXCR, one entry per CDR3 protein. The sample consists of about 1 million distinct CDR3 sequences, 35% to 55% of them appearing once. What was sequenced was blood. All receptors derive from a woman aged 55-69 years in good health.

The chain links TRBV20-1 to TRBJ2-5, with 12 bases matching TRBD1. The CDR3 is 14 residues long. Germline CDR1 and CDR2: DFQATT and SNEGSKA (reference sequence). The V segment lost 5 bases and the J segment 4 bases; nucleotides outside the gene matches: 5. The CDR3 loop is CSASGQGASETQYF. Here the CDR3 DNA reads TGCAGTGCTTCGGGACAGGGGGCTTCAGAGACCCAGTACTTC.

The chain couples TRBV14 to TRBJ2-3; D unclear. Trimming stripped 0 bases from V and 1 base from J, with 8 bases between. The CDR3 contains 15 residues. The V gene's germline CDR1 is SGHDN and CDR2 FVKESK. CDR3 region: CASSQEGIRTDTQYF. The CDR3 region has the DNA TGTGCCAGCAGCCAAGAGGGGATACGCACAGATACGCAGTATTTT. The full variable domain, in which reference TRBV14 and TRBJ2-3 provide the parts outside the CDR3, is EAGVTQFPSHSVIEKGQTVTLRCDPISGHDNLYWYRRVMGKEIKFLLHFVKESKQDESGMPNNRFLAERTGGTYSTLKVQPAELEDSGVYFCASSQEGIRTDTQYFGPGTRLTVL.

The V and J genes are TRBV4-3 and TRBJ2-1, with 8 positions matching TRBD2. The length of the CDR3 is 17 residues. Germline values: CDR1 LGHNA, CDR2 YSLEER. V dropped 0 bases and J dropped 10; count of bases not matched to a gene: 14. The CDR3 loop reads CASSQEPNQRELWEQFF. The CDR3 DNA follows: TGCGCCAGCAGCCAAGAACCGAACCAGCGGGAGCTTTGGGAGCAGTTCTTC.

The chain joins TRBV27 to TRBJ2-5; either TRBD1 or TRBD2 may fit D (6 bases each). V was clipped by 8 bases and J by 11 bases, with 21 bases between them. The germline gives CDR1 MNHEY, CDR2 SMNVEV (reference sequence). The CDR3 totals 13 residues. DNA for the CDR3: TGTGCCAGCGCCAGGGGACCGGACTACGGGCAGTACTTC. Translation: CASARGPDYGQYF.

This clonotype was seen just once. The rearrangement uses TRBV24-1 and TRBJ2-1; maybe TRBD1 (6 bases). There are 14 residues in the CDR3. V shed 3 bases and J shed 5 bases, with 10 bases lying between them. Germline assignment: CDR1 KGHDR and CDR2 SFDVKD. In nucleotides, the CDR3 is TGTGCCACCAGTGATACACAGGGTAACAATGAGCAGTTCTTC. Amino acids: CATSDTQGNNEQFF.

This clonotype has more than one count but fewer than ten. Here the CDR3 DNA reads TGTGCCAGCAGCGTAGGGACCGGGACAGGGGGTGAGACCCAGTACTTC. This codes for CASSVGTGTGGETQYF. The chain carries TRBV9 and TRBJ2-5, with 11 bases that match TRBD1. Germline loops: CDR1 SGDLS, CDR2 YYNGEE. The CDR3 totals 16 residues. With V trimmed by 0 bases and J by 5 bases, 6 bases remained unmatched. The variable domain in full, completed from reference TRBV9 and TRBJ2-5, reads DSGVTQTPKHLITATGQRVTLRCSPRSGDLSVYWYQQSLDQGLQFLIQYYNGEERAKGNILERFSAQQFPDLHSELNLSSLELGDSALYFCASSVGTGTGGETQYFGPGTRLLVL.

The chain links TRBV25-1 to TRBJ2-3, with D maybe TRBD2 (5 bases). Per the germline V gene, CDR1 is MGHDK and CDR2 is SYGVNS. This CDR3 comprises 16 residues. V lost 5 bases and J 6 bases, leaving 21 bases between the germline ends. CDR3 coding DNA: TGTGCCAGCAGTCATCGGTCCATCGAGGGTCGCGATACGCAGTATTTT. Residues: CASSHRSIEGRDTQYF.

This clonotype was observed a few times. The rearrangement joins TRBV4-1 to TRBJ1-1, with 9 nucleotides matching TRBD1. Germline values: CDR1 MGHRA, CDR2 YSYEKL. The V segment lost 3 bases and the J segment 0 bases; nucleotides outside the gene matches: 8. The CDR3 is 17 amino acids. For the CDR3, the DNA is TGCGCCAGCAGCCAGCGACTGACAGGGGGTATGAACACTGAAGCTTTCTTT. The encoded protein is CASSQRLTGGMNTEAFF.

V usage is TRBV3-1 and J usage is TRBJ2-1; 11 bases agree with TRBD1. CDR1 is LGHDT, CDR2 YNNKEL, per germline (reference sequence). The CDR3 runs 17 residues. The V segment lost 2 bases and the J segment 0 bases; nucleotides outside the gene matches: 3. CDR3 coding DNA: TGTGCCAGCAGCCAATCCGGGACAGGGGGCTCCTACAATGAGCAGTTCTTC. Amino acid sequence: CASSQSGTGGSYNEQFF.

The CDR3 bases are TGCAGTGCTAGAGATCTTTGGGCTAGCGGTATCGGTGAGCAGTTCTTC. Protein: CSARDLWASGIGEQFF. V is TRBV20-1 and J is TRBJ2-1; TRBD2 agrees at 7 bases. CDR3 length: 16 residues. With 0 bases clipped from V and 9 bases from J, the junction kept 14 bases outside the gene matches. Per germline, CDR1 DFQATT and CDR2 SNEGSKA (reference sequence).

CDR3 protein: CASSQGFLAGAYGQYF. The CDR3 DNA follows: TGTGCCAGCAGCCAAGGTTTCCTAGCGGGGGCCTACGGGCAGTACTTC. V is TRBV3-1 and J is TRBJ2-4, with 10 bases identical to TRBD2. CDR3 length: 16 amino acids. Germline CDR1 reads LGHDT; CDR2 reads YNNKEL (reference sequence). V shed 1 base and J 13 bases; nucleotides not matched to a gene: 13.

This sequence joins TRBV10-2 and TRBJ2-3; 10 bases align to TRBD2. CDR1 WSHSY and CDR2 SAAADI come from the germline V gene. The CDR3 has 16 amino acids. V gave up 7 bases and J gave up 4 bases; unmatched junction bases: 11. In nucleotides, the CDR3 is TGCGCCAGCAATTTAGCGGGAGGAAAATCAGCAGATACGCAGTATTTT. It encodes CASNLAGGKSADTQYF.

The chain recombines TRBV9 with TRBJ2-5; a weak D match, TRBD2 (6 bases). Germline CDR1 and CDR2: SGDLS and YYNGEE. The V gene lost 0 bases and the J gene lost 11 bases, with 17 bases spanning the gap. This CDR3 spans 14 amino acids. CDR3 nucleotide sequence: TGTGCCAGCAGCGTAGGAGGCGGGAATTCTGAGCAGTACTTC. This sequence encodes CASSVGGGNSEQYF.

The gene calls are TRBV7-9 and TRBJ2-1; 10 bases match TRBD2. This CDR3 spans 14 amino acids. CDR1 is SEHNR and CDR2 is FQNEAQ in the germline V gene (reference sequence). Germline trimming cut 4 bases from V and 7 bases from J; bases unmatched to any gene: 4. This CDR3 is CASSSSGSRNEQFF. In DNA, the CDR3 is TGTGCCAGCAGCTCTAGCGGGAGTAGAAATGAGCAGTTCTTC.

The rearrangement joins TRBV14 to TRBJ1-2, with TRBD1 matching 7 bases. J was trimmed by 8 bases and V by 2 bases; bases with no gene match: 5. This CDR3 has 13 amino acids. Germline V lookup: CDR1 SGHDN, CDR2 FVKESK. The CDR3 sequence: CASSQQGGSGYTF. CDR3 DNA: TGTGCCAGCAGCCAACAGGGGGGTTCGGGCTACACCTTC. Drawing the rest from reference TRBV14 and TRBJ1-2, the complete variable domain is EAGVTQFPSHSVIEKGQTVTLRCDPISGHDNLYWYRRVMGKEIKFLLHFVKESKQDESGMPNNRFLAERTGGTYSTLKVQPAELEDSGVYFCASSQQGGSGYTFGSGTRLTVV.

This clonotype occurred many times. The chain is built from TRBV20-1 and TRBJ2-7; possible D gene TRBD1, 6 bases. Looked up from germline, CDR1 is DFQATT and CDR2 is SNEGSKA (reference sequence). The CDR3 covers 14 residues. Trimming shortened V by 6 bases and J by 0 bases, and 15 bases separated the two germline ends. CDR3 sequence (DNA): TGCAGTGCAGGCAGGGGCCCGGCCTCCTACGAGCAGTACTTC. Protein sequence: CSAGRGPASYEQYF.

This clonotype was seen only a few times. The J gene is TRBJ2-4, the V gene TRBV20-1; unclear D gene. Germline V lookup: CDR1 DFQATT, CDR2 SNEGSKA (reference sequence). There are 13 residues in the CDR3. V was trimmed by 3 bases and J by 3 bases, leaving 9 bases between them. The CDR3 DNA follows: TGCAGTGCTAGCACTACCTTCAAAAACATTCAGTACTTC. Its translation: CSASTTFKNIQYF.

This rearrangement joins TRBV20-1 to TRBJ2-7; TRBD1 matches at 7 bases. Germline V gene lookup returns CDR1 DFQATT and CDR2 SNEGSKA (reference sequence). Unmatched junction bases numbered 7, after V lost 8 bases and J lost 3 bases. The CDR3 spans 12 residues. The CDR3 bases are TGCAGTACCCGGGACAGTTTCTACGAGCAGTACTTC. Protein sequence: CSTRDSFYEQYF.

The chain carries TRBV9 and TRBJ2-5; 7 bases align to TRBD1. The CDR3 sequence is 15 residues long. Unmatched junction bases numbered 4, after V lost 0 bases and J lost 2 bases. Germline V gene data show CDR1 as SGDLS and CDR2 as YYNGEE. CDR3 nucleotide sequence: TGTGCCAGCAGCGTAGATGGGACAGCGCAAGAGACCCAGTACTTC. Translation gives CASSVDGTAQETQYF.

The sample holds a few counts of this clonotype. CDR3 bases: TGCAGCACCAGGGGGGGCTTCGGAACAGATACGCAGTATTTT. Protein: CSTRGGFGTDTQYF. The chain has TRBV29-1 and TRBJ2-3; D is possibly TRBD1 or TRBD2 (7 bases each). The V gene's germline CDR1 is SQVTM and CDR2 ANQGSEA. The CDR3 contains 14 residues. V lost 8 bases to trimming and J lost 3 bases, with 18 bases between them.

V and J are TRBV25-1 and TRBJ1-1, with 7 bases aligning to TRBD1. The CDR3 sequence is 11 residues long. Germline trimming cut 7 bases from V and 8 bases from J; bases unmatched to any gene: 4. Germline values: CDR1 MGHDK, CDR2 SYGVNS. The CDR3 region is CASMWDREAFF. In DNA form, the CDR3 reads TGTGCCAGCATGTGGGACAGAGAAGCTTTCTTT.

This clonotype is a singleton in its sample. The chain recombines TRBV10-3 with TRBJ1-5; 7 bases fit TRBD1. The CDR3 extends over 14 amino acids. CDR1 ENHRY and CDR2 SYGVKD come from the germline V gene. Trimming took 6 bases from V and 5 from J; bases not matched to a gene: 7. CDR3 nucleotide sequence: TGTGCCATCAGCGCAGGGGGAGGGGATCAGCCCCAGCATTTT. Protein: CAISAGGGDQPQHF.

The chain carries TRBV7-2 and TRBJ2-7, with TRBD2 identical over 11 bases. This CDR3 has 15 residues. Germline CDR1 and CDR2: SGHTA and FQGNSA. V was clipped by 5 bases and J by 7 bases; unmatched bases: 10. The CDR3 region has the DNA TGTGCCAGCAGCCTCGGGACTAGCGGAAACAATGAGCAGTACTTC. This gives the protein CASSLGTSGNNEQYF. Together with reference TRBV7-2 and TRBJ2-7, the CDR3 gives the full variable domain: GAGVSQSPSNKVTEKGKDVELRCDPISGHTALYWYRQSLGQGLEFLIYFQGNSAPDKSGLPSDRFSAERTGGSVSTLTIQRTQQEDSAVYLCASSLGTSGNNEQYFGPGTRLTVT.

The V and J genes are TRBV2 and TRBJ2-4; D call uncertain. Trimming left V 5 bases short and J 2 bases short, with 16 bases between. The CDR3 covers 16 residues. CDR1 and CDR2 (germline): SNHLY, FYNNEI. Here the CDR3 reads CASSSTQRLTKNIQYF. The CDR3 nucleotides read TGTGCCAGCAGTAGCACACAGAGATTAACCAAAAACATTCAGTACTTC.

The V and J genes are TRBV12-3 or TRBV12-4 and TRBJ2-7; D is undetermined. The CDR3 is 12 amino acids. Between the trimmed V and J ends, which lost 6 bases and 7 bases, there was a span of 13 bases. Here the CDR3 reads CASRYGVEEQYF. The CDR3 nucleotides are TGTGCCAGCAGGTACGGAGTAGAAGAGCAGTACTTC.

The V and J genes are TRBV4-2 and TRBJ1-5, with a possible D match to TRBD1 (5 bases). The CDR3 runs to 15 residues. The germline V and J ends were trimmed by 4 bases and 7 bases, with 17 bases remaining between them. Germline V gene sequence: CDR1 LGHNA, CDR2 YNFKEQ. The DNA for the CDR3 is TGTGCCAGCAGCCCAAGTATCGGGGGTGGGCAGCCCCAGCATTTT. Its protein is CASSPSIGGGQPQHF.

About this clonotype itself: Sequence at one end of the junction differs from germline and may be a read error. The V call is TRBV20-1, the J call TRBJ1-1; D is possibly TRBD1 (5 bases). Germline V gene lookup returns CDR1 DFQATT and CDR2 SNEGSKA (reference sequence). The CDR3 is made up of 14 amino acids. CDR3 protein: CSARDRQGNTEAFF. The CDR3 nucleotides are TGTAGTGCTAGAGATCGGCAGGGAAACACTGAAGCTTTCTTT.

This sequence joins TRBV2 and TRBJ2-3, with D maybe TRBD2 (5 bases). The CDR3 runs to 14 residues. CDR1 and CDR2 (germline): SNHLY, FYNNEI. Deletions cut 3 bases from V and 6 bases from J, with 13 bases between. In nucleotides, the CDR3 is TGTGCCAGCAGTGATTGGCGGGCGGTCGATACGCAGTATTTT. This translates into CASSDWRAVDTQYF.